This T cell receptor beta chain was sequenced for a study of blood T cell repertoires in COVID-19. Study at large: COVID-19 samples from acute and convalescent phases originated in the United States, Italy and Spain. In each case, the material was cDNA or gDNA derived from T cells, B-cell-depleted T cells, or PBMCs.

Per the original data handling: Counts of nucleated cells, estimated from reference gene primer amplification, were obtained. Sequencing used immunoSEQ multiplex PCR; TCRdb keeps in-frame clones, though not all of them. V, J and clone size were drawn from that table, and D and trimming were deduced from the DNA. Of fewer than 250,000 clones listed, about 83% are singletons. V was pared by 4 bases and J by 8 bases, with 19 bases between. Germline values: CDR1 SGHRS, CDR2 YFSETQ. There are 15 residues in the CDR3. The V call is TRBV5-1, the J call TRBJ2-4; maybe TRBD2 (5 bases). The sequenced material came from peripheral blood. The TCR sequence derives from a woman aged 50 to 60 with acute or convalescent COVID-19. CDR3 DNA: TGCGCCAGCAGCGAGGGAGTTCGCCGGCCAGACATTCAGTACTTC. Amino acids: CASSEGVRRPDIQYF.